Listed below are T cell receptor beta chains from one sample, sequenced in a study of beta chain features in type 1 diabetes. Assay used: immunoSEQ multiplex PCR; TCRdb lists only in-frame clones, some missing. Of under 20,000 clones in the sample, over 55% were seen once. Sequences were obtained from Tregs from blood. The receptors were sampled from a man in his thirties or forties with type 1 diabetes. CDR3s include the opening cysteine and the closing phenylalanine or tryptophan. A D gene is named only where the DNA matches it firmly. The size field is filled for only some rows; it gives once, few, many or a size class.

>.|TRBJ1-3|13|TRBV19|.
CATGTNSGNTIYF
TGTGCCACGGGGACAAACTCTGGAAACACCATATATTTT
>.|TRBJ1-6|15|TRBV11-2|TRBD1
CASKEWTGVLSPLHF
TGTGCCAGCAAAGAATGGACAGGAGTCTTGTCACCCCTCCACTTT
>once|TRBJ1-1|13|TRBV4-1|TRBD1
CASSPRGTGVSFF
TGCGCCAGCAGCCCCCGGGGGACAGGGGTTTCTTTCTTT
>.|TRBJ2-2|15|TRBV10-3|.
CAMSRGVEATGELFF
TGTGCCATGAGCCGCGGGGTCGAGGCCACCGGGGAGCTGTTTTTT
>.|TRBJ1-2|16|TRBV18|TRBD1
CASSSSDRGANYGYTF
TGTGCCAGCTCATCCTCGGACAGGGGCGCTAACTATGGCTACACCTTC
>once|TRBJ2-7|16|TRBV7-2|TRBD1
CASSLFPGQGSYEQYF
TGTGCCAGCAGCTTATTCCCTGGACAGGGTTCCTACGAGCAGTACTTC
>.|TRBJ2-5|16|TRBV6-5|TRBD2
CASSSLAGNTQETQYF
TGTGCCAGCAGTTCCTTAGCGGGCAACACCCAAGAGACCCAGTACTTC
>.|TRBJ2-1|12|TRBV6-1|.
CASSVPPFEQFF
TGTGCCAGCAGTGTTCCCCCCTTCGAGCAGTTCTTC
>.|TRBJ2-5|15|TRBV5-6|TRBD2
CASSRLAGDTETQYF
TGTGCCAGCAGCCGACTAGCGGGAGATACGGAGACCCAGTACTTC
>.|TRBJ2-7|14|TRBV29-1|TRBD1
CSVNVGQEAYEQYF
TGCAGCGTGAACGTGGGACAGGAAGCCTACGAGCAGTACTTC
>.|TRBJ2-5|15|TRBV11-2|TRBD2
CASSMSGGNEGTQYF
TGTGCCAGCAGTATGAGCGGGGGCAACGAGGGGACCCAGTACTTC
>.|TRBJ2-1|15|TRBV7-8|TRBD2
CASSKGLAETNEQFF
TGTGCCAGCAGCAAAGGACTAGCGGAGACCAATGAGCAGTTCTTC
>.|TRBJ2-1|14|TRBV7-9|TRBD2
CASSLLLAGNEQFF
TGTGCCAGCAGCTTATTGCTAGCGGGCAATGAGCAGTTCTTC
>.|TRBJ2-1|13|TRBV5-1|.
CASSLVLAREQFF
TGCGCCAGCAGCTTGGTCCTAGCGAGGGAGCAGTTCTTC
>.|TRBJ1-1|16|TRBV5-1|TRBD1
CASSLYDRGLNTEAFF
TGCGCCAGCAGCTTGTACGACAGGGGGTTGAACACTGAAGCTTTCTTT
>.|TRBJ2-2|14|TRBV6-5|.
CASSFRRGTTQLFF
TGTGCCAGCAGTTTCAGACGAGGGACAACTCAGCTGTTTTTT
>few|TRBJ2-5|14|TRBV6-6|.
CASSPRTGQETQYF
TGTGCCAGCAGTCCCCGGACGGGGCAAGAGACCCAGTACTTC
>.|TRBJ2-5|12|TRBV2|TRBD1
CASSETGKTQYF
TGTGCCAGCAGTGAGACAGGGAAGACCCAGTACTTC
>.|TRBJ1-1|13|TRBV29-1|.
CSVPRGADTEAFF
TGCAGCGTGCCTCGGGGGGCGGACACTGAAGCTTTCTTT
>.|TRBJ2-7|14|TRBV7-9|.
CASSPPAKEYEQYF
TGTGCCAGCAGCCCCCCCGCCAAGGAGTACGAGCAGTACTTC
>once|TRBJ2-5|14|TRBV10-1|TRBD2
CASSSSGTGETQYF
TGCGCCAGCAGTTCTAGCGGGACCGGGGAGACCCAGTACTTC
>.|TRBJ2-1|20|TRBV4-1|.
CASSQDPLTPQFSSYNEQFF
TGCGCCAGCAGCCAAGATCCTCTGACACCTCAATTTAGCTCCTACAATGAGCAGTTCTTC
>.|TRBJ1-5|13|TRBV6-1|.
CASSEGGNQPQHF
TGTGCCAGCAGTGAGGGGGGTAATCAGCCCCAGCATTTT